These 21 T cell receptor beta chains originate from one sample sequenced in a study of OX40 agonist ivuxolimab in advanced cancers. Only in-frame clones appear in the TCRdb table, and some are missing; sequencing was by immunoSEQ multiplex PCR. Of approximately 100,000 clones listed, about 90% are singletons. This specimen was CD4+ or CD8+ T cells sorted from blood, taken in a trial of the OX40 agonist ivuxolimab. These receptors were collected from an adult with an advanced solid tumor such as melanoma, head and neck, liver or kidney cancer.

This chain connects TRBV5-1 to TRBJ2-3, with TRBD1 identical over 12 bases. The CDR3 has 16 amino acids. In germline, CDR1 is SGHRS, CDR2 YFSETQ. The ends lost 0 bases at V and 3 bases at J; junction bases unmatched: 2. The CDR3 loop reads CASSLAGQGATDTQYF. CDR3 sequence (DNA): TGCGCCAGCAGCTTGGCGGGACAGGGGGCAACAGATACGCAGTATTTT.

V is TRBV30 and J is TRBJ1-3; no reliable D call. Looked up from germline, CDR1 is GTSNPN and CDR2 is SVGIG (reference sequence). The germline V and J ends were trimmed by 3 bases and 0 bases, with 9 bases remaining between them. The CDR3 covers 14 residues. The CDR3 DNA reads as TGTGCCTGGAGGAGACTGGCCTCTGGAAACACCATATATTTT. Its translation is CAWRRLASGNTIYF. Filled out from reference TRBV30 and TRBJ1-3, the complete variable domain reads SQTIHQWPATLVQPVGSPLSLECTVEGTSNPNLYWYRQAAGRGLQLLFYSVGIGQISSEVPQNLSASRPQDRQFILSSKKLLLSDSGFYLCAWRRLASGNTIYFGEGSWLTVV.

The rearrangement joins TRBV30 to TRBJ2-1, with D hard to call. The CDR3 covers 12 residues. Germline V lookup: CDR1 GTSNPN, CDR2 SVGIG (reference sequence). V gave up 1 base and J gave up 5 bases, with 6 bases separating them. Written as DNA, the CDR3 is TGTGCCTGGAGTGAGACGGACAATGAGCAGTTCTTC. Residues: CAWSETDNEQFF.

The CDR3 bases are TGCGCCAGCAGCCTAAATAATTCACCCCTCCACTTT. It codes for CASSLNNSPLHF. The chain links TRBV5-1 to TRBJ1-6, with D unresolved. Germline-derived CDR1 and CDR2 are SGHRS and YFSETQ. Trimming took 4 bases from V and 5 from J, leaving 4 bases between them. The CDR3 runs 12 residues.

The genes are TRBV7-2 and TRBJ1-2; D possibly corresponds to TRBD1 (6 bases). The CDR3 runs to 16 residues. Germline V lookup: CDR1 SGHTA, CDR2 FQGNSA. Trimming cost V 5 bases and J 0 bases, with 16 bases left between them. Here the CDR3 reads CASSQGGRATNYGYTF. The CDR3 bases are TGTGCCAGCAGCCAAGGGGGGAGGGCAACTAACTATGGCTACACCTTC.

This clone was counted once. The CDR3 loop is CASSLAGGGFTEAFF. The CDR3 DNA reads as TGTGCCAGCAGCTTAGCGGGCGGGGGCTTCACTGAAGCTTTCTTT. The chain uses TRBV7-9 and TRBJ1-1, with D maybe TRBD1 (6 bases). This CDR3 is built from 15 residues. Looked up from germline, CDR1 is SEHNR and CDR2 is FQNEAQ (reference sequence). Trimming removed 0 bases from V and 4 bases from J, with 12 bases in between. Looking up the rest from reference TRBV7-9 and TRBJ1-1 gives the full variable domain: DTGVSQNPRHKITKRGQNVTFRCDPISEHNRLYWYRQTLGQGPEFLTYFQNEAQLEKSRLLSDRFSAERPKGSFSTLEIQRTEQGDSAMYLCASSLAGGGFTEAFFGQGTRLTVV.

The V and J genes are TRBV28 and TRBJ2-7; the D gene is possibly TRBD1 (6 bases). CDR3 length: 14 amino acids. Trimming took off 8 bases at V and 3 bases at J, with 17 bases between the two ends. The germline V gene encodes CDR1 MDHEN and CDR2 SYDVKM. The CDR3 spells CASCPRGTIYEQYF. The CDR3 coding sequence is TGTGCCAGCTGCCCGAGGGGGACGATCTACGAGCAGTACTTC.

The genes are TRBV7-9 and TRBJ1-4; D not certain. V was pared by 7 bases and J by 6 bases, with 9 bases between. Germline V gene lookup returns CDR1 SEHNR and CDR2 FQNEAQ (reference sequence). The CDR3 has 12 residues. The CDR3 loop is CASNDPYEKLFF. The CDR3 DNA follows: TGTGCCAGCAACGACCCCTATGAAAAACTGTTTTTT. The full variable domain, completed using reference TRBV7-9 and TRBJ1-4, is DTGVSQNPRHKITKRGQNVTFRCDPISEHNRLYWYRQTLGQGPEFLTYFQNEAQLEKSRLLSDRFSAERPKGSFSTLEIQRTEQGDSAMYLCASNDPYEKLFFGSGTQLSVL.

This chain joins TRBV7-2 and TRBJ1-3; D gene uncertain. The length of the CDR3 is 16 residues. V was pared by 5 bases and J by 1 base, with 15 bases between. Germline assignment: CDR1 SGHTA and CDR2 FQGNSA. The CDR3 DNA sequence: TGTGCCAGCAGCCTAGGCTATGCGGGGTCTGGAAACACCATATATTTT. It specifies CASSLGYAGSGNTIYF.

V is TRBV7-2 and J is TRBJ2-5, with D unresolved. CDR3 length: 15 residues. Trimming took 3 bases from V and 1 from J, leaving 12 bases between them. Germline loops: CDR1 SGHTA, CDR2 FQGNSA. The CDR3 spells CASSFLSGFQETQYF. CDR3 sequence (DNA): TGTGCCAGCAGCTTCCTCTCGGGCTTCCAAGAGACCCAGTACTTC. The whole variable domain, remainder taken from reference TRBV7-2 and TRBJ2-5, is GAGVSQSPSNKVTEKGKDVELRCDPISGHTALYWYRQSLGQGLEFLIYFQGNSAPDKSGLPSDRFSAERTGGSVSTLTIQRTQQEDSAVYLCASSFLSGFQETQYFGPGTRLLVL.

The V and J genes are TRBV5-4 and TRBJ2-7, with 7 bases lining up with TRBD1. J was trimmed by 0 bases and V by 4 bases; bases with no gene match: 4. This CDR3 comprises 14 residues. Per the germline V gene, CDR1 is SGHNT and CDR2 is YYREEE (reference sequence). The CDR3 loop is CASSRGQTSYEQYF. The CDR3 nucleotides read TGTGCCAGCAGCCGGGGACAGACCTCCTACGAGCAGTACTTC.

CDR3 DNA: TGTGCCAGCAGCTCACGGACGAGCTCCTACGAGCAGTACTTC. Translation gives CASSSRTSSYEQYF. The chain carries TRBV11-2 and TRBJ2-7; the D is unclear. V was trimmed by 4 bases and J by 0 bases, leaving 10 bases between them. CDR1 and CDR2 from the germline V gene are SGHAT and FQNNGV. This CDR3 has 14 residues.

The V gene is TRBV19, the J gene TRBJ1-4, with D tentatively TRBD1 (6 bases). Germline loops: CDR1 LNHDA, CDR2 SQIVND (reference sequence). V was shortened by 0 bases and J by 13 bases, with 9 bases between the two germline ends. This CDR3 is built from 12 residues. CDR3 amino acids: CASSIDDRRLFF. Here the CDR3 DNA reads TGTGCCAGTAGTATAGATGACAGGCGACTGTTTTTT.

The chain couples TRBV28 to TRBJ1-3, with no clear D. In germline, CDR1 is MDHEN, CDR2 SYDVKM. CDR3 length: 14 residues. The ends were cut back, 6 bases at V and 3 bases at J, with 12 bases in the middle. DNA of the CDR3: TGTGCCAGCAGGCGAGGGTACTTTGGAAACACCATATATTTT. It codes for CASRRGYFGNTIYF.

The V and J genes are TRBV19 and TRBJ2-3; possible D gene TRBD2, 5 bases. This CDR3 is 14 amino acids long. Germline values: CDR1 LNHDA, CDR2 SQIVND (reference sequence). The V end was cut by 2 bases, the J end by 2 bases, with 8 bases between. Written as DNA, the CDR3 is TGTGCCAGTAGTATACTAGACTACACAGATACGCAGTATTTT. The encoded protein is CASSILDYTDTQYF.

The chain joins TRBV7-8 to TRBJ1-5, with no clear D. Germline V CDR1 and CDR2: SGHVS, FQNEAQ. Trimming stripped 5 bases from V and 8 bases from J, with 22 bases between. The CDR3 runs to 16 residues. DNA of the CDR3: TGTGCCAGCAGCCCCCGTGCTGGTGGGATTGAGAAGCCCCAGCATTTT. It encodes CASSPRAGGIEKPQHF. The variable domain in full, completed from reference TRBV7-8 and TRBJ1-5, reads GAGVSQSPRYKVAKRGQDVALRCDPISGHVSLFWYQQALGQGPEFLTYFQNEAQLDKSGLPSDRFFAERPEGSVSTLKIQRTQQEDSAVYLCASSPRAGGIEKPQHFGDGTRLSIL.

This clone has just one count. The chain uses TRBV28 and TRBJ1-2; D gene unclear. Looked up from germline, CDR1 is MDHEN and CDR2 is SYDVKM. V was clipped by 8 bases and J by 4 bases, with 11 bases between them. The CDR3 is 12 amino acids. Written as DNA, the CDR3 is TGTGCCAGCCAAAGGAGTTCCTATGGCTACACCTTC. Translated, it gives CASQRSSYGYTF.

The chain employs TRBV7-2 and TRBJ2-3; D remains unclear. CDR3 size: 12 residues. Germline CDR1 and CDR2: SGHTA and FQGNSA. The ends were cut back, 6 bases at V and 4 bases at J, with 8 bases in the middle. CDR3 sequence reads: CASRSESDTQYF. CDR3 DNA sequence: TGTGCCAGCAGATCCGAATCAGATACGCAGTATTTT.

The chain combines TRBV7-2 with TRBJ1-5, with TRBD1 as a possible D gene (6 bases). CDR1 is SGHTA and CDR2 is FQGNSA in the germline V gene. This CDR3 region has 16 residues. Trimming shortened V by 4 bases and J by 0 bases, and 13 bases separated the two germline ends. The CDR3: CASSSRGFNSNQPQHF. The CDR3 region has the DNA TGTGCCAGCAGCTCCAGGGGATTCAATAGCAATCAGCCCCAGCATTTT.

DNA of the CDR3: TGTGCCAGCTCACCATCAAGCCCTAATGAAAAACTGTTTTTT. This gives the protein CASSPSSPNEKLFF. J is TRBJ1-4 and V is TRBV18; D unresolved. Trimming shortened V by 2 bases and J by 3 bases, and 7 bases separated the two germline ends. The CDR3 is 14 residues long. CDR1 and CDR2 from the germline V gene are KGHSH and LQKENI.

The CDR3, as DNA: TGTGCCACGGGACAGACTAACTATGGCTACACCTTC. It encodes CATGQTNYGYTF. The V and J genes are TRBV6-5 and TRBJ1-2, with 7 bases matching TRBD1. J was trimmed by 0 bases and V by 10 bases; bases with no gene match: 2. Germline values: CDR1 MNHEY, CDR2 SVGAGI. The CDR3 is made up of 12 amino acids.